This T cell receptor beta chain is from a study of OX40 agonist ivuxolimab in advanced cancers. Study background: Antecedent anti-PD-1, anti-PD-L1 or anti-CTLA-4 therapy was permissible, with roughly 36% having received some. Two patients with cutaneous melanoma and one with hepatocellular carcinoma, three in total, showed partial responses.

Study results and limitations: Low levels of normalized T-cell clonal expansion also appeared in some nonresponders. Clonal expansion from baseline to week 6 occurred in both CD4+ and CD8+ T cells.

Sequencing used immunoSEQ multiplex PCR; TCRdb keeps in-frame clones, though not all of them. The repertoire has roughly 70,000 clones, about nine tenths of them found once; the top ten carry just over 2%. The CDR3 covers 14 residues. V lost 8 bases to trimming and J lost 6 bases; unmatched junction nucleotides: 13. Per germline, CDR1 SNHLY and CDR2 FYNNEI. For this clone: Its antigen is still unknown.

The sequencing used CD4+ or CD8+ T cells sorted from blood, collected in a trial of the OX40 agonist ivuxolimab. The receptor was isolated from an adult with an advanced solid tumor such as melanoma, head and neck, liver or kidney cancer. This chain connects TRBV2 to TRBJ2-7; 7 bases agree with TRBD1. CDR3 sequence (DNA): TGTGCCAGCGGATTGGCTCCCACAGGGGCCGAGCAGTACTTC. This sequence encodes CASGLAPTGAEQYF.